This T cell receptor (beta chain) was found in a study of blood T cell repertoires in COVID-19. Study summary: Acute-phase and convalescent COVID-19 samples originated in the United States, Italy and Spain. In each case, the material was cDNA or gDNA derived from T cells, B-cell-depleted T cells, or PBMCs.

Original processing methods: How many nucleated cells were present was estimated from reference gene primer amplification. Sequencing used immunoSEQ multiplex PCR; TCRdb keeps in-frame clones, though not all of them. D and trimming come from the DNA, and the V and J calls and clone size come from that table. The sample contains 250,000 to 300,000 clones, around three quarters of which appear only once. Source material: peripheral blood. This sequence was found in a woman of 80 years or more with acute or convalescent COVID-19.

The CDR3 protein is CASSLDPGRGTQYF. DNA for the CDR3: TGTGCCAGCAGCTTGGACCCAGGACGGGGTACGCAGTATTTT. The J gene is TRBJ2-3, the V gene TRBV5-4; D perhaps matches TRBD2 (5 bases). Trimming left V 0 bases short and J 8 bases short, with 13 bases between. From germline, CDR1 is SGHNT and CDR2 YYREEE (reference sequence). The CDR3 spans 14 residues.